The 31 T cell receptor beta chains given below trace back to one sample, sequenced in a study of blood T cell repertoires in COVID-19. Clones were read by immunoSEQ multiplex PCR, and TCRdb kept only the in-frame ones, dropping some. The sample lists some 77,000 clones; nearly 85% were seen once. Specimen: peripheral blood. These receptors were taken from an older woman with acute or convalescent COVID-19.

The chain joins TRBV29-1 to TRBJ2-5; 11 nucleotides line up with TRBD1. V was pared by 7 bases and J by 6 bases, with 7 bases of the junction left unmatched. The CDR3 runs 13 residues. Germline V gives CDR1 SQVTM, CDR2 ANQGSEA. Here the CDR3 DNA reads TGCAGCGGGGGGACAGGGGGAGTTCAGACCCAGTACTTC. It yields the protein CSGGTGGVQTQYF.

This sequence joins TRBV6-5 and TRBJ1-2; D unclear. Trimming removed 6 bases from V and 2 bases from J, with 10 bases in between. CDR3 length: 13 amino acids. Germline lookup yields CDR1 MNHEY and CDR2 SVGAGI. In nucleotides, the CDR3 is TGTGCCAGCAGGTATACGGTGAACTATGGCTACACCTTC. Its translation: CASRYTVNYGYTF.

This clone showed up just once. This chain uses TRBV24-1 with TRBJ1-4, with no clear D. Germline V CDR1 and CDR2: KGHDR, SFDVKD. The CDR3 runs 16 residues. Trimming took 0 bases from V and 6 from J, leaving 13 bases between them. The CDR3 coding sequence is TGTGCCACCAGTGATTTGGAGGGTGCCTGCGATGAAAAACTGTTTTTT. It codes for CATSDLEGACDEKLFF.

The chain recombines TRBV11-2 with TRBJ1-4; no firm D call. V lost 5 bases, J lost 0 bases, and 22 bases lay in between. Germline V gene sequence: CDR1 SGHAT, CDR2 FQNNGV. This CDR3 is built from 19 residues. This chain's CDR3 is CASSRVGGSRLATNEKLFF. The CDR3 region has the DNA TGTGCCAGCAGCCGCGTAGGCGGAAGCAGACTCGCAACTAATGAAAAACTGTTTTTT.

This clone was counted a single time. The CDR3 bases are TGTGCCAGCAGTATCTCCAGGGGCTTGAGGTTTGACTACACCTTC. This translates into CASSISRGLRFDYTF. The chain employs TRBV6-5 and TRBJ1-2; D possibly corresponds to TRBD1 (6 bases). This CDR3 is built from 15 residues. The V and J ends lost 5 bases and 10 bases respectively, with 23 bases between them. Germline V lookup: CDR1 MNHEY, CDR2 SVGAGI.

The rearrangement joins TRBV28 to TRBJ2-3; 15 positions match TRBD2. Looked up from germline, CDR1 is MDHEN and CDR2 is SYDVKM. This CDR3 contains 19 residues. V was clipped by 3 bases and J by 5 bases; unmatched bases: 12. The CDR3 spells CASSFPRTSGGVGRDTQYF. The CDR3 DNA follows: TGTGCCAGCAGTTTCCCCCGGACTAGCGGGGGGGTGGGGAGAGATACGCAGTATTTT.

The rearrangement joins TRBV11-3 to TRBJ1-1; TRBD1 might be the D (5 bases). The CDR3 runs to 15 residues. V dropped 5 bases and J dropped 4 bases, with 17 bases sitting between them. Per germline, CDR1 SGHNT and CDR2 YENEEA. The DNA of the CDR3 is TGTGCCAGCAGCCCCCGGCGGGGGGATAGCACTGAAGCTTTCTTT. Protein: CASSPRRGDSTEAFF.

The sample holds a few counts of this clone. The chain links TRBV28 to TRBJ1-1; TRBD1 agrees at 7 bases. The CDR3 spans 14 residues. Germline V gene data show CDR1 as MDHEN and CDR2 as SYDVKM. V gave up 7 bases and J gave up 7 bases; unmatched junction bases: 12. This CDR3 is CASTRDSSTSEAFF. The DNA for the CDR3 is TGTGCCAGCACCCGGGACAGTTCCACCAGTGAAGCTTTCTTT.

This clone was recorded only once. Because the CDR3's place on the DNA is in doubt, the DNA is left out and the CDR3 is given as listed by TCRdb. The V gene is TRBV19, the J gene TRBJ2-1; the table's D gene call, TRBD2, was not cross checked with the DNA. The length of the CDR3 is 15 amino acids, counting both ends. Germline V gene sequence: CDR1 LNHDA, CDR2 SQIVND (reference sequence). The CDR3 reads CASTSGLAGGPKQFF.

This chain joins TRBV10-3 and TRBJ1-3, with D tentatively TRBD1 (6 bases). Germline values: CDR1 ENHRY, CDR2 SYGVKD. The CDR3 is 14 residues long. Trimming shortened V by 10 bases and J by 4 bases, and 17 bases separated the two germline ends. This CDR3 reads CATSGGAAGNTIYF. CDR3 DNA: TGTGCCACGTCCGGGGGGGCGGCGGGAAACACCATATATTTT.

Here the CDR3 reads CASSPAPVPDQPQHF. The CDR3 coding sequence is TGTGCCAGCAGCCCCGCCCCGGTCCCTGATCAGCCCCAGCATTTT. V and J are TRBV5-4 and TRBJ1-5, with no clear D. CDR1 is SGHNT, CDR2 YYREEE, per germline (reference sequence). The CDR3 totals 15 residues. V was cut by 4 bases and J by 5 bases, with 16 bases left in between.

The chain joins TRBV7-9 to TRBJ2-6; TRBD1 matches at 11 bases. Trimming removed 5 bases from V and 3 bases from J; junction bases left unmatched: 9. This CDR3 has 18 residues. Looked up from germline, CDR1 is SEHNR and CDR2 is FQNEAQ (reference sequence). CDR3 in DNA: TGTGCCAGCAGCCAATGGACAGGGGGCGAAGGTGGGGCCAACGTCCTGACTTTC. Translated, it gives CASSQWTGGEGGANVLTF.

The chain uses TRBV9 and TRBJ1-6; a weak D match, TRBD1 (5 bases). The V and J ends lost 0 bases and 7 bases respectively, with 5 bases between them. In germline, CDR1 is SGDLS, CDR2 YYNGEE. The CDR3 totals 13 residues. The CDR3 protein is CASSVEGNSPLHF. For the CDR3, the DNA is TGTGCCAGCAGCGTAGAGGGGAATTCACCCCTCCACTTT.

This clone was counted a single time. The rearrangement joins TRBV5-5 to TRBJ1-1; TRBD1 matches 8 bases. The CDR3 totals 16 residues. V lost 2 bases and J lost 3; bases outside the gene matches: 9. Germline V gives CDR1 SGHKS, CDR2 YYEKEE (reference sequence). The CDR3 DNA is TGTGCCAGCAGCTTATCGGCTACAGGGGGGTACACTGAAGCTTTCTTT. Translating gives CASSLSATGGYTEAFF.

This chain joins TRBV11-2 and TRBJ2-7; 9 bases agree with TRBD1. V was pared by 5 bases and J by 4 bases, with 6 bases of the junction left unmatched. The CDR3 length is 14 residues. In germline, CDR1 is SGHAT, CDR2 FQNNGV. CDR3 sequence (DNA): TGTGCCAGCAGCACGGACAGGGGTTCGTACGAGCAGTACTTC. Its protein product is CASSTDRGSYEQYF.

The genes are TRBV19 and TRBJ1-2; weak D call: TRBD1 (6 bases). The CDR3 has 14 residues. Trimming took 6 bases from V and 4 from J, leaving 15 bases between them. Looked up from germline, CDR1 is LNHDA and CDR2 is SQIVND (reference sequence). In DNA form, the CDR3 reads TGTGCCAGTAGACCTGACAGGTTCGGCTATGGCTACACCTTC. Amino acid sequence: CASRPDRFGYGYTF.

V and J are TRBV24-1 and TRBJ2-1, with 11 bases identical to TRBD1. From germline, CDR1 is KGHDR and CDR2 SFDVKD. V gave up 10 bases and J gave up 5 bases; unmatched junction bases: 12. The CDR3 has 16 amino acids. This CDR3 is CATAGGQGVFDNEQFF. In nucleotides, the CDR3 is TGTGCCACGGCGGGGGGACAGGGGGTGTTCGACAATGAGCAGTTCTTC.

This chain uses TRBV2 with TRBJ1-1; D unclear. V was cut by 7 bases and J by 0 bases, with 12 bases left in between. Germline lookup yields CDR1 SNHLY and CDR2 FYNNEI. The CDR3 loop spans 14 amino acids. CDR3 in DNA: TGTGCCAGCAAGTTCGAACAACTGAACACTGAAGCTTTCTTT. This gives the protein CASKFEQLNTEAFF.

The chain links TRBV11-2 to TRBJ2-1, with D possibly being TRBD2 (5 bases). The CDR3 length is 16 residues. V lost 5 bases and J lost 0, with 14 bases in between. Looked up from germline, CDR1 is SGHAT and CDR2 is FQNNGV. The CDR3 spells CASSPRTGSSYNEQFF. The CDR3 DNA reads TGTGCCAGCAGCCCTCGGACTGGCAGCTCCTACAATGAGCAGTTCTTC.

This clone was found a few times. The rearrangement links TRBV6-1 to TRBJ1-1; 9 bases line up with TRBD1. Losses at the gene ends were 2 bases for V and 5 bases for J; bases not matched to a gene: 9. The germline V gene encodes CDR1 MNHNS and CDR2 SASEGT. CDR3 length equals 16 residues. The DNA for the CDR3 is TGTGCCAGCAGTGAAATGGGACAGGGAATATTTACTGAAGCTTTCTTT. Translation gives CASSEMGQGIFTEAFF.

The rearrangement links TRBV11-1 to TRBJ2-7; possibly TRBD1 for D (6 bases). The V and J ends lost 0 bases and 6 bases respectively, with 15 bases between them. The CDR3 runs 15 residues. The germline gives CDR1 SGHAT, CDR2 FQDESV (reference sequence). CDR3 bases: TGTGCCAGCAGCTTAGCTCTGGCAGGGGTCGGCGAGCAGTACTTC. This gives the protein CASSLALAGVGEQYF.

V is TRBV2 and J is TRBJ1-2; a weak D match, TRBD1 (5 bases). The V end lost 0 bases, the J end lost 4 bases, and 24 bases lay between the germline ends. The germline V gene has CDR1 SNHLY and CDR2 FYNNEI. The CDR3 totals 19 residues. CDR3 loop: CASSEALLFARGVTYGYTF. The CDR3 nucleotides are TGTGCCAGCAGTGAAGCGCTTCTCTTTGCTAGGGGCGTTACCTATGGCTACACCTTC.

This clone was recorded a few times. The V gene is TRBV5-1, the J gene TRBJ2-2, with D unclear. V lost 2 bases to trimming and J lost 5 bases, with 10 bases between them. The CDR3 spans 14 residues. Germline CDR1 SGHRS, CDR2 YFSETQ. The CDR3 is CASSLQGGTGELFF. The CDR3 DNA sequence: TGCGCCAGCAGCTTACAAGGCGGTACCGGGGAGCTGTTTTTT.

The V gene is TRBV14, the J gene TRBJ1-1; D possibly corresponds to TRBD1 (5 bases). Germline V lookup: CDR1 SGHDN, CDR2 FVKESK. Between the trimmed V and J ends, which lost 7 bases and 4 bases, there was a span of 16 bases. The CDR3 covers 14 residues. This chain's CDR3 is CASIWGEDGTEAFF. The CDR3 nucleotides read TGTGCCAGCATCTGGGGGGAGGATGGCACTGAAGCTTTCTTT.

This sequence joins TRBV19 and TRBJ2-1, with D possibly matching TRBD2 (9 bases). Germline V CDR1 and CDR2: LNHDA, SQIVND (reference sequence). V was trimmed by 7 bases and J by 7 bases, leaving 29 bases between them. The CDR3 length is 18 residues. For the CDR3, the DNA is TGTGCCAGTACAAGGAGGAGGGACAGGAGTAGCGGGAGAAATGAGCAGTTCTTC. This codes for CASTRRRDRSSGRNEQFF.

The CDR3 DNA reads TGTGCCAGCAGCCAAGAGGCTAGCGGGAATAGGGCCCACGAGCAGTACTTC. Protein sequence: CASSQEASGNRAHEQYF. This rearrangement joins TRBV4-2 to TRBJ2-7; TRBD2 aligns across 9 bases. V gave up 0 bases and J gave up 5 bases; unmatched junction bases: 11. The CDR3 is 17 amino acids. CDR1 LGHNA and CDR2 YNFKEQ come from the germline V gene.

The gene calls are TRBV6-5 and TRBJ2-7, with D perhaps TRBD1 (5 bases). The CDR3 has 15 residues. Between the trimmed V and J ends, which lost 3 bases and 2 bases, there was a span of 14 bases. Germline CDR1 and CDR2: MNHEY and SVGAGI. This CDR3 reads CASSYTGWNPYEQYF. In nucleotides, the CDR3 is TGTGCCAGCAGTTATACAGGCTGGAATCCCTACGAGCAGTACTTC.

This rearrangement joins TRBV12-3 or TRBV12-4 to TRBJ1-5; D is unclear. Trimming pared 3 bases from V and 4 bases from J, leaving 4 bases between. This CDR3 is 12 amino acids long. In nucleotides, the CDR3 is TGTGCCAGCAGTTTTTATAATCAGCCCCAGCATTTT. Translated, it gives CASSFYNQPQHF.

V and J are TRBV7-9 and TRBJ1-1, with a tentative D call TRBD1 (6 bases). V was pared by 3 bases and J by 6 bases, with 17 bases between. The V gene's germline CDR1 is SEHNR and CDR2 FQNEAQ (reference sequence). This CDR3 region has 15 residues. The CDR3 DNA is TGTGCCAGCAGCTTTTTGACAGGCGGACAATCTGAAGCTTTCTTT. Its protein is CASSFLTGGQSEAFF.

On this clone: The junction does not match germline at one end; this may be a read error. The genes are TRBV2 and TRBJ2-7; D perhaps matches TRBD1 (6 bases). This CDR3 region has 14 residues. Germline V gene data show CDR1 as SNHLY and CDR2 as FYNNEI. CDR3 DNA sequence: TGTGCCAGCAGGGAAGGACAGCTTGTCTACGAGCAGTACTTC. This gives the protein CASREGQLVYEQYF.

The gene calls are TRBV29-1 and TRBJ1-1; 11 bases map to TRBD1. This CDR3 is 13 amino acids long. The J segment lost 5 bases and the V segment lost 2 bases, leaving 1 base of the junction unmatched. CDR1 SQVTM and CDR2 ANQGSEA come from the germline V gene. The CDR3 nucleotides are TGCAGCGTTGAAAGGGACAGGGGGACTGAAGCTTTCTTT. Protein: CSVERDRGTEAFF.